The clone carrying this TCR beta chain turned up a few times. The record originates from a study of cytomegalovirus exposure and HLA in healthy donors. Per the germline V gene, CDR1 is MGHRA and CDR2 is YSYEKL. CDR3 size: 16 residues. The V end lost 1 base, the J end lost 2 bases, and 12 bases lay between the germline ends. Some clones are missing from TCRdb's copy, which holds only in-frame ones; the method was immunoSEQ multiplex PCR. This table has roughly 260,000 clones, 90% appearing once. This sequence originates from a woman aged 18-30 years in good health and CMV-seronegative. The sequenced sample consisted of PBMCs. The rearrangement joins TRBV4-1 to TRBJ1-5; D is unclear. CDR3 coding DNA: TGCGCCAGCAGCCAAGTGTTGCCAGTGGGCAATCAGCCCCAGCATTTT. Translated: CASSQVLPVGNQPQHF.